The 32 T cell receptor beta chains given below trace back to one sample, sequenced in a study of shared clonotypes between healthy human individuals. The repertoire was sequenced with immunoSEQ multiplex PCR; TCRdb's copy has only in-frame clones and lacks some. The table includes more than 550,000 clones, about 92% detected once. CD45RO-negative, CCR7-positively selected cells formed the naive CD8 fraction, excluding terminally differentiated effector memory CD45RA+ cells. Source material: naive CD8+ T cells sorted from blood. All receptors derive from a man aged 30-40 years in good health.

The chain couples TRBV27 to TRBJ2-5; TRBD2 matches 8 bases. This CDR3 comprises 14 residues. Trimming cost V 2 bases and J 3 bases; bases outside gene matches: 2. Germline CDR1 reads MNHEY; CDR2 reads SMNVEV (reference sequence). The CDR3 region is CASSLLAGKETQYF. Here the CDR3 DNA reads TGTGCCAGCAGTTTACTAGCGGGTAAAGAGACCCAGTACTTC.

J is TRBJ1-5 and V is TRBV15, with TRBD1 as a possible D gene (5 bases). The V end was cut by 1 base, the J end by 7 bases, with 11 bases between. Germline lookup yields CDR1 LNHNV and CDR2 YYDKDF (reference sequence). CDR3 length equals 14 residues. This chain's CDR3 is CATSRGWGTQPQHF. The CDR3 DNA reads TGTGCCACCAGCAGAGGATGGGGGACCCAGCCCCAGCATTTT.

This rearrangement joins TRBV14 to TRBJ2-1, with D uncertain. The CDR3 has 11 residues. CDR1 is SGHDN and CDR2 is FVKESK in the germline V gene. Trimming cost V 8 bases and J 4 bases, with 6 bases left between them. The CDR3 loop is CASGPYNEQFF. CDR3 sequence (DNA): TGTGCCAGCGGCCCGTACAATGAGCAGTTCTTC.

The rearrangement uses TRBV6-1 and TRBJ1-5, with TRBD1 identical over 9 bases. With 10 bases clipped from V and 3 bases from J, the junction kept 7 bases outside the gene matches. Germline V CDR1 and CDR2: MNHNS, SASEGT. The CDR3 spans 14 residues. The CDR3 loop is CAIKDRGNNQPQHF. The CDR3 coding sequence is TGTGCCATAAAGGACAGGGGCAACAATCAGCCCCAGCATTTT.

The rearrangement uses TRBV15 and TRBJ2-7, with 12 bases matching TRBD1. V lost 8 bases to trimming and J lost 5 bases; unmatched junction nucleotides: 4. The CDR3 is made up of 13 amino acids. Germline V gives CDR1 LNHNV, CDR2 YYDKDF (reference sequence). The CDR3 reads CATARDRGHEQYF. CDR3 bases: TGTGCCACCGCCCGGGACAGGGGGCACGAGCAGTACTTC.

The CDR3 reads CASSHPMGSSSYEQYF. In DNA form, the CDR3 reads TGCGCCAGCAGCCACCCGATGGGATCGAGCTCCTACGAGCAGTACTTC. The rearrangement links TRBV4-1 to TRBJ2-7, with D hard to call. CDR3 length: 16 amino acids. V was trimmed by 3 bases and J by 0 bases, leaving 15 bases between them. CDR1 is MGHRA, CDR2 YSYEKL, per germline.

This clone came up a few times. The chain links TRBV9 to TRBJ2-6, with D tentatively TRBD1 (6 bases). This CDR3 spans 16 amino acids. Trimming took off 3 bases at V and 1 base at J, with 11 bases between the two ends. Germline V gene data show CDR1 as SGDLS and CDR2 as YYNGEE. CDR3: CASSATQGSGANVLTF. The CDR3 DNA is TGTGCCAGCAGCGCCACACAGGGTTCTGGGGCCAACGTCCTGACTTTC.

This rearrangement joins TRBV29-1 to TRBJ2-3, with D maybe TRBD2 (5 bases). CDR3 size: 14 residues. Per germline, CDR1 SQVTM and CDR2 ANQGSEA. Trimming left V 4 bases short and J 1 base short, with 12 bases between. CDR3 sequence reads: CSVGAGDGTDTQYF. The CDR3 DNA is TGCAGCGTTGGTGCGGGCGACGGCACAGATACGCAGTATTTT.

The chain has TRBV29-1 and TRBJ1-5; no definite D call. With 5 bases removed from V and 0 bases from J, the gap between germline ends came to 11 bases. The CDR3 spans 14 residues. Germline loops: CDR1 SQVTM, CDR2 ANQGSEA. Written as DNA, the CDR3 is TGCAGCGTTCGTGGCGGCAATAGCAATCAGCCCCAGCATTTT. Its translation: CSVRGGNSNQPQHF.

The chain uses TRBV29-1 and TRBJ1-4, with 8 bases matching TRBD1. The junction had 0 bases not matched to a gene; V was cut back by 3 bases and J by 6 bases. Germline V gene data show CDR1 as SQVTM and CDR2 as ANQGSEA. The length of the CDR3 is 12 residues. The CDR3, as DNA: TGCAGCGTTGAGACAGGGGATGAAAAACTGTTTTTT. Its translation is CSVETGDEKLFF.

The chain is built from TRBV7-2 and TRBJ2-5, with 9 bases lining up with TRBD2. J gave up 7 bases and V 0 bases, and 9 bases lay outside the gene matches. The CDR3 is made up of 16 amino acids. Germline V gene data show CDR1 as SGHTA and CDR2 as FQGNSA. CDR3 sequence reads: CASSLAWGLASGTQYF. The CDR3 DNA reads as TGTGCCAGCAGCTTAGCTTGGGGACTAGCTTCGGGGACCCAGTACTTC. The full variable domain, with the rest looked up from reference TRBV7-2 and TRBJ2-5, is GAGVSQSPSNKVTEKGKDVELRCDPISGHTALYWYRQSLGQGLEFLIYFQGNSAPDKSGLPSDRFSAERTGGSVSTLTIQRTQQEDSAVYLCASSLAWGLASGTQYFGPGTRLLVL.

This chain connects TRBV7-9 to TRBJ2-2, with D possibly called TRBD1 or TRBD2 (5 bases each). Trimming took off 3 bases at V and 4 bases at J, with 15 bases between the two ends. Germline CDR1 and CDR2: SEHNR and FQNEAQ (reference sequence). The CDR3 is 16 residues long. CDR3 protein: CASSFMRGLGTGELFF. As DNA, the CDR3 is TGTGCCAGCAGCTTCATGAGGGGTCTCGGCACCGGGGAGCTGTTTTTT.

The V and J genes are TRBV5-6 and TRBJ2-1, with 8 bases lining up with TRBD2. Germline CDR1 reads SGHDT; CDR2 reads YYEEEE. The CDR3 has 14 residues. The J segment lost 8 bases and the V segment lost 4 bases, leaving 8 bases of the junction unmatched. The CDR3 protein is CASSVLGSGDEQFF. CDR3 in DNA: TGTGCCAGCAGCGTCCTGGGTAGCGGGGATGAGCAGTTCTTC.

Here the CDR3 DNA reads TGTGCCAGCAGTCCTACTAGCGGTCCGGCCACCGGGGAGCTGTTTTTT. It encodes CASSPTSGPATGELFF. The chain is built from TRBV6-4 and TRBJ2-2; 8 positions match TRBD2. This CDR3 region has 16 residues. The junction had 9 bases not matched to a gene; V was cut back by 5 bases and J by 4 bases. Per germline, CDR1 MRHNA and CDR2 SNTAGT.

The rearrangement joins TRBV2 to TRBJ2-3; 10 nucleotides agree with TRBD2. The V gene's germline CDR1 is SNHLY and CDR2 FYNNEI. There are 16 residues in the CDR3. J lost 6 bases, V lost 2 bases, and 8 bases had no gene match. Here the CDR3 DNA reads TGTGCCAGCAGTGAATTGCCTAGCGGGAGTCGCGATACGCAGTATTTT. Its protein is CASSELPSGSRDTQYF.

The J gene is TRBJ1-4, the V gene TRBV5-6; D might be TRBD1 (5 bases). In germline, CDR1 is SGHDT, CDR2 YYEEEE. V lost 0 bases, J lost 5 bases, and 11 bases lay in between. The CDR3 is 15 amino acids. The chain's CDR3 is CASSLGRGGNEKLFF. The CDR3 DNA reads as TGTGCCAGCAGCTTGGGCCGGGGCGGGAATGAAAAACTGTTTTTT.

Written as DNA, the CDR3 is TGTGCCATCAGTGAGGGCGGGGGGATGAACGAGCAGTACTTC. Translating it yields CAISEGGGMNEQYF. This rearrangement joins TRBV10-3 to TRBJ2-7, with 8 bases matching TRBD2. Germline V gene sequence: CDR1 ENHRY, CDR2 SYGVKD. V dropped 2 bases and J dropped 5; count of bases not matched to a gene: 5. The CDR3 is 14 amino acids.

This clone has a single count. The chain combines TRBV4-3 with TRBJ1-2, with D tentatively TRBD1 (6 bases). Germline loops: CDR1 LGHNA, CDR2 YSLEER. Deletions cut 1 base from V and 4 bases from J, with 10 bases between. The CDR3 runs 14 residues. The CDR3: CASSQGTAGYGYTF. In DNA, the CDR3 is TGCGCCAGCAGCCAAGGGACAGCTGGCTATGGCTACACCTTC.

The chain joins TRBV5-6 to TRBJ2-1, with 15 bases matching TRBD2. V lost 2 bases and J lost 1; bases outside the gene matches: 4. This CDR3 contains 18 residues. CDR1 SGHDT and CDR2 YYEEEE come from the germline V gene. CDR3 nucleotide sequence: TGTGCCAGCAGCTTAGGACTAGCGGGAGGGTTGTCCTACAATGAGCAGTTCTTC. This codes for CASSLGLAGGLSYNEQFF. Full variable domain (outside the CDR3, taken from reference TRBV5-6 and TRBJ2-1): DAGVTQSPTHLIKTRGQQVTLRCSPKSGHDTVSWYQQALGQGPQFIFQYYEEEERQRGNFPDRFSGHQFPNYSSELNVNALLLGDSALYLCASSLGLAGGLSYNEQFFGPGTRLTVL.

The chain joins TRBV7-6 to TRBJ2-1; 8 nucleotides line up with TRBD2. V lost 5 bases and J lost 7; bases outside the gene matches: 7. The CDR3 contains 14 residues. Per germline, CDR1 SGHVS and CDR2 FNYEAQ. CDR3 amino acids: CASSTSGSGNEQFF. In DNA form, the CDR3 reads TGTGCCAGCAGCACAAGCGGGAGTGGGAATGAGCAGTTCTTC.

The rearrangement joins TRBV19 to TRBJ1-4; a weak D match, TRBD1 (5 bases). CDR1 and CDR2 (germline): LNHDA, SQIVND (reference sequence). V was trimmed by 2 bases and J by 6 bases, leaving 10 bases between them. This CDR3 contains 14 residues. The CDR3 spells CASSIWRGDEKLFF. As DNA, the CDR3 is TGTGCCAGTAGTATATGGAGGGGCGATGAAAAACTGTTTTTT.

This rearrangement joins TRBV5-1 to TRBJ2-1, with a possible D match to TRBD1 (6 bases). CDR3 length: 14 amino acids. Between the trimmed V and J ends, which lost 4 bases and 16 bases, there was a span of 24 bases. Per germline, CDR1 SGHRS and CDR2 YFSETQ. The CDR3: CASSQIGADEGHFF. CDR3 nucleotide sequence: TGCGCCAGCAGCCAGATTGGCGCGGATGAGGGACACTTCTTC.

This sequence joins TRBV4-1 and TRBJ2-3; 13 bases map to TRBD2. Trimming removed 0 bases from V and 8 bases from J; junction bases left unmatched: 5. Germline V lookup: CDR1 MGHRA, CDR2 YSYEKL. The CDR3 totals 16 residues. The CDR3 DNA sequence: TGCGCCAGCAGCCAAGAACCGACTAGCGGGAGGACTACGCAGTATTTT. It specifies CASSQEPTSGRTTQYF.

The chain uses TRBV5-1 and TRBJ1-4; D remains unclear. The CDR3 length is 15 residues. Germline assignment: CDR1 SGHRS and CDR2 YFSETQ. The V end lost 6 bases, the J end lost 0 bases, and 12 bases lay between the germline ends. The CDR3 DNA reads TGCGCCAGCACAGAAGACATCGCAACTAATGAAAAACTGTTTTTT. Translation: CASTEDIATNEKLFF.

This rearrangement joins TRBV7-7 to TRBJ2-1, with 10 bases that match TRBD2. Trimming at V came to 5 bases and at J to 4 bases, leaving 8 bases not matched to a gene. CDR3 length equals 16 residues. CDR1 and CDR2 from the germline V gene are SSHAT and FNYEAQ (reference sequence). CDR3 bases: TGTGCCAGCAGCCTGTCCGAGCGGGAGGGATACAATGAGCAGTTCTTC. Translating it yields CASSLSEREGYNEQFF.

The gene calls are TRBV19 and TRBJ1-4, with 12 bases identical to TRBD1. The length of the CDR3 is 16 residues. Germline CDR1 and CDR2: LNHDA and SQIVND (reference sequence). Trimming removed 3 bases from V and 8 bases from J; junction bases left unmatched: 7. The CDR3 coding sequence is TGTGCCAGTAGTATGTTAAGCGGGACAGGGGGCGAAAAACTGTTTTTT. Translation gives CASSMLSGTGGEKLFF.

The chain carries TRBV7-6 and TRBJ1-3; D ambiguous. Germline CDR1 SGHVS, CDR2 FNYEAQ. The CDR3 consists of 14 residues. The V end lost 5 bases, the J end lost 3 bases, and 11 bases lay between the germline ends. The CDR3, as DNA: TGTGCCAGCAGCCCTATGTTAGGTGGAAACACCATATATTTT. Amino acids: CASSPMLGGNTIYF.

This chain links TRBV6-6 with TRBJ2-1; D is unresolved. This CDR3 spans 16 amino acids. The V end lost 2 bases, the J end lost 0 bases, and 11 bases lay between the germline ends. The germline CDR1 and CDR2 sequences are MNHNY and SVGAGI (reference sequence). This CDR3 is CASSYPAWSSYNEQFF. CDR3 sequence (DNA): TGTGCCAGCAGTTACCCAGCCTGGAGCTCCTACAATGAGCAGTTCTTC.

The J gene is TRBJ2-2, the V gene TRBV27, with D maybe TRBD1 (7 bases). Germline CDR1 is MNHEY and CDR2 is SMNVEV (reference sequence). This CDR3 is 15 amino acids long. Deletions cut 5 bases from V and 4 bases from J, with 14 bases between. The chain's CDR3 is CASSPAGGGTGELFF. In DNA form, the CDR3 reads TGTGCCAGCAGTCCCGCAGGGGGAGGCACCGGGGAGCTGTTTTTT.

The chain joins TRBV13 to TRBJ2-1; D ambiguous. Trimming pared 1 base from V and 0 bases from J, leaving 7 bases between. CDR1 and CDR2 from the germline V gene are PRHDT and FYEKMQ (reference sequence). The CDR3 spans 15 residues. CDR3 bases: TGTGCCAGCAGCTTAGAAGAGAGCTCCTACAATGAGCAGTTCTTC. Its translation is CASSLEESSYNEQFF.

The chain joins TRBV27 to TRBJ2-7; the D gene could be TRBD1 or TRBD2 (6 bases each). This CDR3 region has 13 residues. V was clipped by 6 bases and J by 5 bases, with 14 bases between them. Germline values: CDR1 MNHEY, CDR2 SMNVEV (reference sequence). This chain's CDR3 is CASRPLGGHEQYF. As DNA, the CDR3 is TGTGCCAGCAGGCCCCTGGGGGGCCACGAGCAGTACTTC.

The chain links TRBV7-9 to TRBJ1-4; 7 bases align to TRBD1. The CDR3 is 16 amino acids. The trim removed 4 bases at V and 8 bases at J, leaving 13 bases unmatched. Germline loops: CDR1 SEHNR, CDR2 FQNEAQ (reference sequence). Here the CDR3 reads CASSWASGTAGEKLFF. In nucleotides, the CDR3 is TGTGCCAGCAGCTGGGCAAGCGGGACAGCAGGGGAAAAACTGTTTTTT.